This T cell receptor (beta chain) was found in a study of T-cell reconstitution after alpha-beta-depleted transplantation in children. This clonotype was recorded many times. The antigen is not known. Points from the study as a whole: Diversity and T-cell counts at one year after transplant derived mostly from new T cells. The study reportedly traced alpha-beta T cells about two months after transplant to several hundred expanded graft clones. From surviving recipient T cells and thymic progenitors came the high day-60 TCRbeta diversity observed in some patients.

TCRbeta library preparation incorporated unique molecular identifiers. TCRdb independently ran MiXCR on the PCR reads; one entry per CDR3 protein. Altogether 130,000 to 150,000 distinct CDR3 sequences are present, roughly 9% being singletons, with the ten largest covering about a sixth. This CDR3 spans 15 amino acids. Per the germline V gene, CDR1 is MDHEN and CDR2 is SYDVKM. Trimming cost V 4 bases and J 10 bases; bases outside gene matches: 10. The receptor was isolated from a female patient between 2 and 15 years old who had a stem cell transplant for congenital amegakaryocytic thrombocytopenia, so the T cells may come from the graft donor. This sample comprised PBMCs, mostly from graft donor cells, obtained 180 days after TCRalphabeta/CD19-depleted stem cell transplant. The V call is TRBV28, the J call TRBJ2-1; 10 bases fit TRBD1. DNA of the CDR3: TGTGCCAGCAGTTATCCCGGGACAGGGGCGTTCGAGCAGTTCTTC. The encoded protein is CASSYPGTGAFEQFF.